The 18 T cell receptor beta chains presented below share a single source sample, sequenced in a study of PD-1 blockade in classical Hodgkin lymphoma (dated by TCRdb to 2018 to 2021). The sample's time point label, decoded: cycle 1 day 1 (C1D1), immediately before nivolumab initiation. Every trial patient had relapsed after autologous stem cell transplantation, and cohorts A, B and C differed in prior brentuximab vedotin exposure. Receptor amplification or capture employed the immunoSEQ multiplex PCR assay. In TCRdb, the immuneACCESS table is reduced to in-frame sequences with V and J assigned. These tables do not hold every clone; where another copy was compared, an unresolved V gene accounts for under half, and the others remain unexplained. A total of 70,000 to 85,000 clones appear in this sample, about 93% of them only once. The ten largest account for approximately 8.2% of the sample. The source material was peripheral blood mononuclear cells (PBMCs), sampled at baseline. Every receptor here comes from a human donor with classical Hodgkin lymphoma.

The chain uses TRBV27 and TRBJ2-1; D ambiguous. The ends were cut back, 8 bases at V and 5 bases at J, with 16 bases in the middle. Germline CDR1 and CDR2: MNHEY and SMNVEV (reference sequence). This CDR3 is 14 amino acids long. CDR3 nucleotide sequence: TGTGCCAGCTCATGGGCCTTGCCCAACAATGAGCAGTTCTTC. This gives the protein CASSWALPNNEQFF.

This chain links TRBV29-1 with TRBJ2-3, with TRBD1 as a possible D gene (6 bases). CDR3 size: 14 residues. Trimming took off 4 bases at V and 1 base at J, with 12 bases between the two ends. Germline V gene data show CDR1 as SQVTM and CDR2 as ANQGSEA. CDR3 bases: TGCAGCGTTGCTCAGGGGAGCGGCACAGATACGCAGTATTTT. Its translation: CSVAQGSGTDTQYF.

The chain is built from TRBV7-9 and TRBJ2-5; D uncertain. This CDR3 region has 16 residues. V dropped 0 bases and J dropped 2 bases, with 13 bases sitting between them. From germline, CDR1 is SEHNR and CDR2 FQNEAQ (reference sequence). The CDR3 DNA sequence: TGTGCCAGCAGCTTAGCTTCGCCTGGTGGTCAAGAGACCCAGTACTTC. Translating gives CASSLASPGGQETQYF.

This clone was recorded a few times. The rearrangement links TRBV5-6 to TRBJ2-7; 8 bases align to TRBD1. The CDR3 has 13 amino acids. Germline assignment: CDR1 SGHDT and CDR2 YYEEEE. Trimming took 6 bases from V and 6 from J; bases not matched to a gene: 8. CDR3 bases: TGTGCCAGCACAGGACAGGGATTTGGCGAGCAGTACTTC. It is translated as CASTGQGFGEQYF. The full variable domain, with the rest looked up from reference TRBV5-6 and TRBJ2-7, is DAGVTQSPTHLIKTRGQQVTLRCSPKSGHDTVSWYQQALGQGPQFIFQYYEEEERQRGNFPDRFSGHQFPNYSSELNVNALLLGDSALYLCASTGQGFGEQYFGPGTRLTVT.

The gene calls are TRBV30 and TRBJ2-6; 8 bases are a match to TRBD1. Germline loops: CDR1 GTSNPN, CDR2 SVGIG (reference sequence). This CDR3 comprises 20 residues. With 8 bases clipped from V and 2 bases from J, the junction kept 23 bases outside the gene matches. The CDR3 coding sequence is TGTGCCGGCTTTTTTCCTCTCTTGGGCAGGGGGCGAACTGGGGCCAACGTCCTGACTTTC. Its translation: CAGFFPLLGRGRTGANVLTF. The full variable domain, rest sourced from reference TRBV30 and TRBJ2-6, is SQTIHQWPATLVQPVGSPLSLECTVEGTSNPNLYWYRQAAGRGLQLLFYSVGIGQISSEVPQNLSASRPQDRQFILSSKKLLLSDSGFYLCAGFFPLLGRGRTGANVLTFGAGSRLTVL.

The chain recombines TRBV7-3 with TRBJ1-1; possibly TRBD1 for D (5 bases). Germline CDR1 and CDR2: SGHTA and FQGTGA. Trimming removed 4 bases at V and 4 bases at J, with 16 bases between. This CDR3 is 15 amino acids long. CDR3: CASSSPGTPITEAFF. The DNA of the CDR3 is TGTGCCAGCAGCTCCCCCGGGACTCCCATCACTGAAGCTTTCTTT.

The CDR3 loop reads CASSLGVSYEQYF. CDR3 bases: TGTGCCAGCAGCTTAGGCGTATCCTACGAGCAGTACTTC. The chain recombines TRBV7-6 with TRBJ2-7; D uncertain. Trimming took 1 base from V and 1 from J, leaving 5 bases between them. CDR3 length equals 13 residues. The germline gives CDR1 SGHVS, CDR2 FNYEAQ.

V usage is TRBV6-5 and J usage is TRBJ1-4; possibly TRBD1 for D (5 bases). The CDR3 loop spans 14 amino acids. The V end lost 6 bases, the J end lost 8 bases, and 16 bases lay between the germline ends. Germline CDR1 and CDR2: MNHEY and SVGAGI. CDR3 protein: CASRNSGLDEKLFF. CDR3 nucleotides: TGTGCCAGCAGAAACTCAGGGTTAGACGAAAAACTGTTTTTT.

The chain links TRBV6-5 to TRBJ2-5; 7 bases are shared with TRBD2. The CDR3 totals 14 residues. Germline V lookup: CDR1 MNHEY, CDR2 SVGAGI. J gave up 2 bases and V 8 bases, and 8 bases lay outside the gene matches. The CDR3 loop is CASFREASQETQYF. Here the CDR3 DNA reads TGTGCCAGCTTTCGGGAGGCGTCACAAGAGACCCAGTACTTC.

This clone has just one count. The chain links TRBV27 to TRBJ2-5; TRBD2 might be the D (6 bases). V lost 3 bases and J 1 base, leaving 15 bases between the germline ends. In germline, CDR1 is MNHEY, CDR2 SMNVEV (reference sequence). CDR3 length equals 16 residues. The CDR3 here is CASSFAGFGTQETQYF. The CDR3 DNA follows: TGTGCCAGCAGTTTCGCGGGGTTCGGGACCCAAGAGACCCAGTACTTC.

The rearrangement uses TRBV5-1 and TRBJ1-1, with TRBD1 as a possible D gene (6 bases). V was shortened by 4 bases and J by 1 base, with 8 bases between the two germline ends. CDR1 SGHRS and CDR2 YFSETQ come from the germline V gene. The length of the CDR3 is 13 residues. CDR3 sequence (DNA): TGCGCCAGCAGCAGGGGGAGGAACACTGAAGCTTTCTTT. It encodes CASSRGRNTEAFF.

This clone showed up just a few times. V is TRBV18 and J is TRBJ2-3, with D hard to call. Germline CDR1 is KGHSH and CDR2 is LQKENI. The CDR3 length is 15 residues. The V and J ends lost 2 bases and 0 bases respectively, with 9 bases between them. The CDR3, as DNA: TGTGCCAGCTCACCATTGGGCATAAGCACAGATACGCAGTATTTT. The encoded protein is CASSPLGISTDTQYF.

The genes are TRBV14 and TRBJ1-4; 11 nucleotides line up with TRBD1. The junction had 6 bases not matched to a gene; V was cut back by 4 bases and J by 8 bases. Germline values: CDR1 SGHDN, CDR2 FVKESK. This CDR3 has 15 residues. CDR3 region: CASSRLGTGGEKLFF. Written as DNA, the CDR3 is TGTGCCAGCAGCCGGCTGGGGACAGGGGGAGAAAAACTGTTTTTT.

The genes are TRBV4-1 and TRBJ1-4; D is undetermined. The CDR3 length is 15 residues. Deletions cut 1 base from V and 0 bases from J, with 6 bases between. CDR1 is MGHRA, CDR2 YSYEKL, per germline. The CDR3 protein is CASSQGTATNEKLFF. CDR3 sequence (DNA): TGCGCCAGCAGCCAAGGGACGGCAACTAATGAAAAACTGTTTTTT.

V usage is TRBV7-8 and J usage is TRBJ2-5, with TRBD2 as a possible D gene (5 bases). The CDR3 sequence is 16 residues long. V dropped 8 bases and J dropped 0 bases, with 19 bases sitting between them. The V gene's germline CDR1 is SGHVS and CDR2 FQNEAQ. The CDR3 sequence: CASGELLASYQETQYF. The CDR3 nucleotides read TGTGCCAGCGGGGAGTTATTGGCTTCGTACCAAGAGACCCAGTACTTC.

This chain joins TRBV7-2 and TRBJ2-7; D possibly corresponds to TRBD2 (6 bases). V was trimmed by 3 bases and J by 7 bases, leaving 19 bases between them. CDR3 length: 15 residues. Germline-derived CDR1 and CDR2 are SGHTA and FQGNSA. The CDR3 DNA reads TGTGCCAGCAGCTTGGTCCTCGCTATCGCGGGGGAGCAGTACTTC. It is translated as CASSLVLAIAGEQYF. The complete variable domain, with remaining parts taken from reference TRBV7-2 and TRBJ2-7, reads GAGVSQSPSNKVTEKGKDVELRCDPISGHTALYWYRQSLGQGLEFLIYFQGNSAPDKSGLPSDRFSAERTGGSVSTLTIQRTQQEDSAVYLCASSLVLAIAGEQYFGPGTRLTVT.

V gene TRBV19 combines with J gene TRBJ2-7; no clear D gene. Germline V gene data show CDR1 as LNHDA and CDR2 as SQIVND (reference sequence). V dropped 1 base and J dropped 2 bases, with 9 bases sitting between them. The CDR3 is 14 residues long. As DNA, the CDR3 is TGTGCCAGTAGTATAGGTGATCTAACCTACGAGCAGTACTTC. Translated: CASSIGDLTYEQYF.

This clone was seen just once. This rearrangement joins TRBV13 to TRBJ2-7; D ambiguous. V gave up 5 bases and J gave up 4 bases, with 18 bases separating them. Germline V gene lookup returns CDR1 PRHDT and CDR2 FYEKMQ (reference sequence). This CDR3 is 15 amino acids long. CDR3 region: CASSQATNGHYEQYF. CDR3 nucleotides: TGTGCCAGCAGCCAAGCGACGAACGGCCATTACGAGCAGTACTTC.